The 26 T cell receptor beta chains below were found in one sample sequenced in a study of T cells in women clearing cervical HPV infection. Only in-frame clones appear in the TCRdb table, and some are missing; sequencing was by immunoSEQ multiplex PCR. This sample's clone table lists some 40,000 clones. Input material: blood buffy coat. The source is a woman between 18 and 70 years old with a cervical HPV16 infection that either progressed to CIN3+ or cleared (not recorded which).

This clone is deemed medium-sized by its frequency. The sequenced part of the CDR3 DNA is TGCAGTGCGATAGGTTTGCGGAAAGAGACC. This encodes CSAIGLRKET. The whole CDR3 protein reads CSAIGLRKETQYF. V gene TRBV20-1 combines with J gene TRBJ2-5, with D unresolved. From the germline J gene comes the end of the CDR3, since the read stops 3 residues before it. This CDR3 has 13 residues. Trimming shortened V by 6 bases and J by 3 bases, and 14 bases separated the two germline ends. CDR1 is DFQATT and CDR2 is SNEGSKA in the germline V gene (reference sequence).

In the case of this clone: The read ends 3 residues early relative to the CDR3; the germline J gene fills the gap. The chain uses TRBV7-6 and TRBJ2-3; 7 nucleotides line up with TRBD2. Germline loops: CDR1 SGHVS, CDR2 FNYEAQ. This CDR3 comprises 15 residues. CDR3 DNA (partial): TGTGCCAGCAGCGTGGGGGGGGTTAGCAATCAGCCG. Translated: CASSVGGVSNQP. The whole CDR3 sequence reads CASSVGGVSNQPQYF.

With respect to this clone: The missing CDR3 end, 3 residues past where the read stops, is filled in from the germline J gene. The chain couples TRBV7-2 to TRBJ2-7; perhaps TRBD2 as D (5 bases). This CDR3 is built from 14 residues. Per germline, CDR1 SGHTA and CDR2 FQGNSA. Trimming removed 1 base at V and 3 bases at J, with 10 bases between. The part of the CDR3 DNA that was read is TGTGCCAGCAGCTTAGGGGTAGCGTTCTACGAG. This codes for CASSLGVAFYE. The full CDR3 sequence reads CASSLGVAFYEQYF. The full variable domain, in which reference TRBV7-2 and TRBJ2-7 provide the parts outside the CDR3, is GAGVSQSPSNKVTEKGKDVELRCDPISGHTALYWYRQSLGQGLEFLIYFQGNSAPDKSGLPSDRFSAERTGGSVSTLTIQRTQQEDSAVYLCASSLGVAFYEQYFGPGTRLTVT.

Note on this clone: The sequence runs out 3 residues before the end of the CDR3; the remainder is reconstructed from the germline J gene. V and J are TRBV5-1 and TRBJ2-7; no clear D. Germline V gene lookup returns CDR1 SGHRS and CDR2 YFSETQ. This CDR3 is 14 amino acids long. The V end lost 4 bases, the J end lost 0 bases, and 11 bases lay between the germline ends. The covered CDR3 bases are TGCGCCAGCAGCCCCACTCCCCGCTCCTACGAG. Translating it yields CASSPTPRSYE. Given in full, the CDR3 is CASSPTPRSYEQYF.

With respect to this clone: The read ends 3 residues shy of where the CDR3 ends; the end is completed using the germline J gene. The chain uses TRBV7-6 and TRBJ1-1; the match to TRBD1 covers 7 bases. Trimming cost V 0 bases and J 0 bases; bases outside gene matches: 4. The CDR3 is 16 residues long. CDR1 is SGHVS and CDR2 is FNYEAQ in the germline V gene. The CDR3 loop reads CASSLAYRGVNTEAFF. The CDR3 DNA, read in part, is TGTGCCAGCAGCTTAGCATACAGGGGCGTGAACACTGAA.

Concerning this clone itself: The read comes to an end 3 residues before the CDR3 does, leaving the germline J gene to fill in the end. The chain recombines TRBV20-1 with TRBJ2-4; 8 positions agree with TRBD2. The V gene end was trimmed by 6 bases and the J gene end by 1 base; junction bases not matched to a gene: 5. This CDR3 comprises 14 residues. The germline gives CDR1 DFQATT, CDR2 SNEGSKA (reference sequence). The CDR3 DNA, read in part, is TGCAGTGCGATTAGCGGGAAGGCCAAAAACATT. Its translation: CSAISGKAKNI. The whole CDR3 reads CSAISGKAKNIQYF.

In the case of this clone: Coverage ceases 3 residues before the CDR3 finishes, and the germline J gene fills in the end. The chain recombines TRBV20-1 with TRBJ1-4; D remains ambiguous. This CDR3 is 18 amino acids long. The V gene lost 1 base and the J gene lost 0 bases, with 18 bases spanning the gap. Germline CDR1 is DFQATT and CDR2 is SNEGSKA (reference sequence). The CDR3 sequence: CSARAPFRNSATNEKLFF. The CDR3 bases that were read are TGCAGTGCTAGAGCGCCATTCCGGAACAGTGCAACTAATGAAAAA.

Note on this clone: Read data end 3 residues before the CDR3 end; the end is taken from the germline J gene. This chain links TRBV19 with TRBJ2-1; D unclear. V dropped 6 bases and J dropped 0 bases, with 9 bases sitting between them. This CDR3 is 14 amino acids long. Germline CDR1 is LNHDA and CDR2 is SQIVND (reference sequence). This CDR3 is CASRRPYSYNEQFF. Partial CDR3 DNA: TGTGCCAGTAGGCGGCCCTACTCCTACAATGAG.

In regard to this clone: The DNA ends 3 residues before the CDR3 does, and the rest of the CDR3 is filled in from the germline J gene. The rearrangement uses TRBV12-3 or TRBV12-4 and TRBJ2-7; 11 bases map to TRBD1. The trim removed 6 bases at V and 6 bases at J, leaving 10 bases unmatched. There are 15 residues in the CDR3. The DNA read from the CDR3 is TGTGCCAGCAGATTTGGGCGGACAGGGGGCTTCGAG. Translating it yields CASRFGRTGGFE. Given in full, the CDR3 is CASRFGRTGGFEQYF.

Notes on this clone: From the germline J gene comes the end of the CDR3, since the read stops 3 residues before it. V usage is TRBV9 and J usage is TRBJ2-5, with 8 bases aligning to TRBD2. V shed 5 bases and J 7 bases; nucleotides not matched to a gene: 19. The CDR3 extends over 17 amino acids. From germline, CDR1 is SGDLS and CDR2 YYNGEE. The sequenced CDR3 bases are TGTGCCAGCAGTGCCGGGACTAGAGGGTCACGGGTGTCGACC. Protein: CASSAGTRGSRVST. The whole CDR3 sequence is CASSAGTRGSRVSTQYF.

A note on this clone: The read ends 3 residues early relative to the CDR3; the germline J gene fills the gap. This chain connects TRBV7-9 to TRBJ1-1, with 9 bases identical to TRBD1. The CDR3 contains 13 residues. Losses at the gene ends were 6 bases for V and 6 bases for J; bases not matched to a gene: 5. Germline V lookup: CDR1 SEHNR, CDR2 FQNEAQ (reference sequence). The CDR3 DNA, read in part, is TGTGCCAGCAGTACCCGACAGGGGGCTGAA. Amino acid sequence: CASSTRQGAE. The entire CDR3 sequence reads CASSTRQGAEAFF.

With regard to this clone: Read sequence stops 3 residues before the CDR3 end, and the germline J gene provides the missing end. The V gene is TRBV7-6, the J gene TRBJ2-2; maybe TRBD1 (6 bases). This CDR3 comprises 14 residues. The V and J ends lost 6 bases and 2 bases respectively, with 10 bases between them. Per germline, CDR1 SGHVS and CDR2 FNYEAQ. The CDR3 protein is CASRPGTNTGELFF. The part of the CDR3 DNA that was read is TGTGCCAGCAGGCCCGGGACAAACACCGGGGAG.

About this clone itself: The read gets to within 3 residues of the CDR3 end, and the germline J gene fills in the rest. The chain recombines TRBV20-1 with TRBJ1-6; 10 bases line up with TRBD1. Germline V gene sequence: CDR1 DFQATT, CDR2 SNEGSKA (reference sequence). The junction had 7 bases not matched to a gene; V was cut back by 5 bases and J by 6 bases. The CDR3 runs to 15 residues. The chain's CDR3 is CSAHRQGAGNSPLHF. CDR3 DNA, as far as it was read: TGCAGTGCTCACCGACAGGGGGCTGGTAATTCACCC.

As concerns this clone: The CDR3 end falls 3 residues outside the read, so it is completed with the germline J gene. V and J are TRBV7-3 and TRBJ2-7; D call uncertain. CDR3 length: 13 amino acids. Trimming removed 1 base at V and 2 bases at J, with 6 bases between. Germline V gives CDR1 SGHTA, CDR2 FQGTGA. The CDR3 DNA, read in part, is TGTGCCAGCAGCTTAAGTCAGGCCTACGAG. This translates into CASSLSQAYE. The whole CDR3 reads CASSLSQAYEQYF.

CDR3 loop: CASSKDRGPYNEQFF. The part of the CDR3 DNA that was read is TGTGCCAGCAGTAAAGACAGGGGCCCTTACAATGAG. V and J are TRBV6-1 and TRBJ2-1; 8 positions match TRBD1. The read is 3 residues too short to cover the CDR3 end, so that end is filled in from the germline J gene. CDR3 length equals 15 residues. In germline, CDR1 is MNHNS, CDR2 SASEGT. Trimming removed 5 bases from V and 4 bases from J; junction bases left unmatched: 7.

As concerns this clone: The read ends 3 residues early relative to the CDR3; the germline J gene fills the gap. This chain connects TRBV7-3 to TRBJ2-2; 9 bases map to TRBD1. CDR1 and CDR2 (germline): SGHTA, FQGTGA. The CDR3 is made up of 16 amino acids. CDR3 bases read: TGTGCCAGCACCGAACCCCTCGGGACAGGGTATTCACCG. Its protein product is CASTEPLGTGYSP. The complete CDR3 protein is CASTEPLGTGYSPLFF.

On this clone: Read data end 3 residues before the CDR3 end; the end is taken from the germline J gene. The gene calls are TRBV7-6 and TRBJ1-1; a weak D match, TRBD1 (6 bases). V lost 5 bases and J 3 bases, leaving 16 bases between the germline ends. This CDR3 is 15 amino acids long. CDR1 and CDR2 (germline): SGHVS, FNYEAQ. The CDR3 sequence: CASSLRGGADTEAFF. The CDR3 bases that were read are TGTGCCAGCAGCCTGAGGGGGGGGGCGGACACTGAA.

CDR3 region: CASSLGQRNTEAFF. Incomplete CDR3 DNA: TGCGCCAGCAGCTTGGGACAGAGGAACACTGAA. The chain uses TRBV5-1 and TRBJ1-1, with D perhaps matching TRBD1 (5 bases). From the germline J gene comes the end of the CDR3, since the read stops 3 residues before it. Germline loops: CDR1 SGHRS, CDR2 YFSETQ. The length of the CDR3 is 14 residues. V shed 0 bases and J shed 1 base, with 7 bases lying between them.

Remarks on this clone: The read finishes 3 residues shy of the CDR3 end, and the germline J gene is used to complete it. J is TRBJ2-3 and V is TRBV2; TRBD2 aligns across 10 bases. V gave up 10 bases and J gave up 1 base; unmatched junction bases: 5. The V gene's germline CDR1 is SNHLY and CDR2 FYNNEI. CDR3 length: 14 residues. The CDR3 bases that were read are TGTGCCACTGCCGGGACTAGCGGCACAGATACG. Translating gives CATAGTSGTDT. The CDR3 reads in full as CATAGTSGTDTQYF.

With regard to this clone: The read gets to within 3 residues of the CDR3 end, and the germline J gene fills in the rest. The chain couples TRBV28 to TRBJ2-2, with 8 bases identical to TRBD1. The CDR3 covers 15 residues. Germline assignment: CDR1 MDHEN and CDR2 SYDVKM. CDR3 residues: CASSPPTGVNSPLFF. CDR3 DNA (partial): TGTGCCAGCAGTCCTCCGACAGGGGTCAATTCACCG. The full variable domain, with the rest looked up from reference TRBV28 and TRBJ2-2, is DVKVTQSSRYLVKRTGEKVFLECVQDMDHENMFWYRQDPGLGLRLIYFSYDVKMKEKGDIPEGYSVSREKKERFSLILESASTNQTSMYLCASSPPTGVNSPLFFGEGSRLTVL.

As concerns this clone: Sequencing ends 3 residues short of the CDR3 end; the germline J gene provides the rest. The rearrangement joins TRBV5-1 to TRBJ2-1; 12 positions agree with TRBD2. Germline CDR1 SGHRS, CDR2 YFSETQ. J gave up 4 bases and V 5 bases, and 4 bases lay outside the gene matches. The CDR3 contains 15 residues. The DNA read from the CDR3 is TGCGCCAGCAGTACGCTAGCGGGAGGGTACAATGAG. This gives the protein CASSTLAGGYNE. The CDR3 as a whole reads CASSTLAGGYNEQFF.

As to this clone: Coverage ceases 3 residues before the CDR3 finishes, and the germline J gene fills in the end. The chain joins TRBV7-9 to TRBJ2-1; D is unclear. In germline, CDR1 is SEHNR, CDR2 FQNEAQ (reference sequence). V lost 4 bases, J lost 9 bases, and 16 bases lay in between. The CDR3 has 14 residues. CDR3 sequence reads: CASSSRPRAVEQFF. The sequenced CDR3 bases are TGTGCCAGCAGCTCCCGACCCCGCGCGGTTGAG.

Points on this clone: The read ends 3 residues shy of where the CDR3 ends; the end is completed using the germline J gene. J is TRBJ1-3 and V is TRBV28; no reliable D call. Per germline, CDR1 MDHEN and CDR2 SYDVKM. The CDR3 spans 12 residues. The chain's CDR3 is CASIRLAGVIYF. CDR3 bases read: TGTGCCAGCATCAGACTAGCGGGAGTA.

Comment on this clone: The read ends 3 residues early relative to the CDR3; the germline J gene fills the gap. The chain employs TRBV19 and TRBJ2-1; 11 bases align to TRBD2. CDR1 is LNHDA and CDR2 is SQIVND in the germline V gene (reference sequence). CDR3 length: 19 residues. After removal of 3 bases from V and 4 bases from J, the junction contained 14 bases not matched to a gene. The CDR3 spells CASSISPLAGVTEYNEQFF. CDR3 bases read: TGTGCCAGTAGTATCTCGCCACTAGCGGGAGTAACGGAGTACAATGAG.

As for this clone: The sequenced fragment ends 3 residues before the CDR3 boundary, so the rest is inferred from the germline J gene. The chain recombines TRBV19 with TRBJ1-1; maybe TRBD1 (6 bases). The CDR3 covers 13 residues. Trimming cost V 2 bases and J 7 bases, with 11 bases left between them. The germline CDR1 and CDR2 sequences are LNHDA and SQIVND (reference sequence). CDR3 sequence reads: CASSIPPGDEAFF. The covered CDR3 bases are TGTGCCAGTAGTATACCGCCAGGGGATGAA.

About this clone: The read finishes 3 residues shy of the CDR3 end, and the germline J gene is used to complete it. This rearrangement joins TRBV18 to TRBJ1-5, with 10 bases that match TRBD1. Germline CDR1 reads KGHSH; CDR2 reads LQKENI. CDR3 length: 17 amino acids. With 0 bases clipped from V and 4 bases from J, the junction kept 6 bases outside the gene matches. This CDR3 reads CASSPPTGGGLNQPQHF. The covered CDR3 bases are TGTGCCAGCTCACCACCGACAGGGGGCGGATTAAATCAGCCC.